A single sample gave rise to the 27 T cell receptor beta chains below, sequenced in a study of vaccination and CD4 T cells after COVID-19. Oncomine TCR Beta short-read sequencing was applied to DNA from cultured CD4+ T cells. Each CDR3 protein is one row after TCRdb ran MiXCR on the PCR reads. The sample yields some 8,900 distinct CDR3 sequences, about 50% seen once. These TCRs' antigens remain unknown. Sample treatment: approximately 11-day PBMC culture with coronavirus spike peptide pools or control peptides (ViraFEST assay). According to the study, CD4+ T cells from the unexposed donor were gathered ahead of the COVID-19 pandemic (2011-2018). Sequenced input: CD4+ T cells from blood, cultured in vitro. The source of these receptors is a human donor in good health.

The genes are TRBV28 and TRBJ1-2; no reliable D call. The CDR3 runs 11 residues. Trimming took 4 bases from V and 4 from J, leaving 4 bases between them. Germline values: CDR1 MDHEN, CDR2 SYDVKM. The DNA of the CDR3 is TGTGCCAGCAGTTCAGGCTATGGCTACACCTTC. Protein: CASSSGYGYTF.

The V call is TRBV11-2, the J call TRBJ2-5; possible D gene TRBD1, 5 bases. V was pared by 5 bases and J by 2 bases, with 18 bases between. The germline V gene encodes CDR1 SGHAT and CDR2 FQNNGV. The CDR3 is made up of 16 amino acids. The CDR3 region is CASSPRAGLLQETQYF. CDR3 nucleotide sequence: TGTGCCAGCAGCCCCCGGGCAGGGTTACTTCAAGAGACCCAGTACTTC.

The gene calls are TRBV7-2 and TRBJ2-1; D gene unclear. Germline V CDR1 and CDR2: SGHTA, FQGNSA. There are 11 residues in the CDR3. The V end lost 5 bases, the J end lost 10 bases, and 9 bases lay between the germline ends. In nucleotides, the CDR3 is TGTGCCAGCAGCCAACGGGCCGAGCAGTTCTTC. Its translation is CASSQRAEQFF.

The chain employs TRBV5-6 and TRBJ2-7; TRBD2 might be the D (5 bases). Trimming pared 1 base from V and 3 bases from J, leaving 11 bases between. Germline values: CDR1 SGHDT, CDR2 YYEEEE. This CDR3 is built from 14 residues. Written as DNA, the CDR3 is TGTGCCAGCAGCTTGCAGGTCGGGATCTACGAGCAGTACTTC. This gives the protein CASSLQVGIYEQYF.

V gene TRBV10-3 combines with J gene TRBJ2-3; 7 nucleotides agree with TRBD1. This CDR3 is built from 13 residues. V lost 8 bases, J lost 5 bases, and 7 bases stayed unmatched. CDR1 ENHRY and CDR2 SYGVKD come from the germline V gene. The CDR3 loop is CAIGVQGRDTQYF. The CDR3 nucleotides are TGTGCCATCGGGGTACAGGGGAGAGATACGCAGTATTTT.

The V gene is TRBV19, the J gene TRBJ1-1; 8 bases align to TRBD1. V was clipped by 6 bases and J by 2 bases; unmatched bases: 8. The CDR3 is made up of 15 amino acids. Germline lookup yields CDR1 LNHDA and CDR2 SQIVND (reference sequence). CDR3 residues: CASRVRGQLNTEAFF. CDR3 nucleotides: TGTGCCAGTAGGGTCAGGGGGCAGCTCAACACTGAAGCTTTCTTT.

The V call is TRBV5-5, the J call TRBJ2-7; 8 bases agree with TRBD2. V was pared by 0 bases and J by 2 bases, with 4 bases of the junction left unmatched. The germline CDR1 and CDR2 sequences are SGHKS and YYEKEE (reference sequence). The CDR3 covers 15 residues. The CDR3 protein is CASSLDGGGTYEQYF. The CDR3 DNA follows: TGTGCCAGCAGCTTGGATGGCGGGGGGACCTACGAGCAGTACTTC.

The chain recombines TRBV10-3 with TRBJ1-2, with 7 bases fitting TRBD1. The V gene's germline CDR1 is ENHRY and CDR2 SYGVKD. The V gene end was trimmed by 6 bases and the J gene end by 4 bases; junction bases not matched to a gene: 8. The CDR3 has 14 residues. CDR3 in amino acids: CAIRGDRRTYGYTF. The DNA for the CDR3 is TGTGCCATCAGGGGGGACAGAAGGACCTATGGCTACACCTTC.

This clonotype showed up just a few times. V gene TRBV6-5 combines with J gene TRBJ1-2; possibly TRBD1 for D (6 bases). Germline lookup yields CDR1 MNHEY and CDR2 SVGAGI. V was clipped by 4 bases and J by 4 bases, with 16 bases between them. CDR3 length: 15 residues. The CDR3 bases are TGTGCCAGCAGTTTCTCTCCGGGACAACCCTATGGCTACACCTTC. Encoded protein: CASSFSPGQPYGYTF.

This clonotype was observed a handful of times. The chain uses TRBV20-1 and TRBJ2-2; 14 bases fit TRBD2. CDR1 is DFQATT and CDR2 is SNEGSKA in the germline V gene (reference sequence). The length of the CDR3 is 15 residues. J gave up 6 bases and V 5 bases, and 5 bases lay outside the gene matches. CDR3 loop: CSAGTSGSGAGELFF. Here the CDR3 DNA reads TGCAGTGCTGGGACTAGCGGGAGTGGGGCCGGGGAGCTGTTTTTT.

The gene calls are TRBV28 and TRBJ1-1; possibly TRBD1 for D (6 bases). Germline CDR1 and CDR2: MDHEN and SYDVKM. The CDR3 has 15 amino acids. V gave up 5 bases and J gave up 3 bases, with 16 bases separating them. As DNA, the CDR3 is TGTGCCAGCAGTCCCACAGGGTACCGTGACACTGAAGCTTTCTTT. This gives the protein CASSPTGYRDTEAFF.

This clonotype was observed a handful of times. The rearrangement links TRBV7-7 to TRBJ2-3; D is uncertain. CDR3 length equals 14 residues. V shed 2 bases and J shed 0 bases, with 6 bases lying between them. CDR1 SSHAT and CDR2 FNYEAQ come from the germline V gene (reference sequence). This CDR3 is CASSLYGSTDTQYF. For the CDR3, the DNA is TGTGCCAGCAGCTTATACGGGAGCACAGATACGCAGTATTTT.

This sequence joins TRBV29-1 and TRBJ2-7; tentatively, D is TRBD2 (5 bases). Per the germline V gene, CDR1 is SQVTM and CDR2 is ANQGSEA. Trimming left V 1 base short and J 7 bases short, with 17 bases between. This CDR3 is built from 14 residues. The CDR3 loop is CSVEGPGVLREQYF. The CDR3 DNA is TGCAGCGTTGAAGGCCCCGGGGTCCTGAGAGAGCAGTACTTC.

The V gene is TRBV7-8, the J gene TRBJ2-2; no definite D call. V was trimmed by 1 base and J by 0 bases, leaving 12 bases between them. The CDR3 length is 17 residues. Germline V gene data show CDR1 as SGHVS and CDR2 as FQNEAQ. CDR3 in DNA: TGTGCCAGCAGCTTAGGGTATGAGGTAGCGAACACCGGGGAGCTGTTTTTT. It yields the protein CASSLGYEVANTGELFF.

The chain links TRBV20-1 to TRBJ1-1, with D possibly matching TRBD1 (5 bases). CDR3 length equals 14 residues. The V gene lost 8 bases and the J gene lost 3 bases, with 19 bases spanning the gap. Germline V gene data show CDR1 as DFQATT and CDR2 as SNEGSKA (reference sequence). CDR3 sequence: CSPSGDRKYTEAFF. The DNA for the CDR3 is TGCAGTCCGAGCGGTGACAGAAAATACACTGAAGCTTTCTTT.

J is TRBJ1-6 and V is TRBV15, with TRBD1 identical over 7 bases. V dropped 3 bases and J dropped 9; count of bases not matched to a gene: 5. Looked up from germline, CDR1 is LNHNV and CDR2 is YYDKDF (reference sequence). CDR3 length: 14 amino acids. DNA of the CDR3: TGTGCCACCAGCAGTACAGGGGAGAGTTCACCCCTCCACTTT. Its protein is CATSSTGESSPLHF.

The chain has TRBV7-8 and TRBJ2-7; perhaps TRBD2 as D (6 bases). The CDR3 covers 14 residues. V lost 0 bases, J lost 1 base, and 7 bases lay in between. Germline loops: CDR1 SGHVS, CDR2 FQNEAQ. The CDR3 nucleotides are TGTGCCAGCAGCTTAGCTAGCGGTTCCTACGAGCAGTACTTC. Its translation: CASSLASGSYEQYF. The whole variable domain, remainder taken from reference TRBV7-8 and TRBJ2-7, is GAGVSQSPRYKVAKRGQDVALRCDPISGHVSLFWYQQALGQGPEFLTYFQNEAQLDKSGLPSDRFFAERPEGSVSTLKIQRTQQEDSAVYLCASSLASGSYEQYFGPGTRLTVT.

The count of this clonotype is one. The chain recombines TRBV2 with TRBJ2-5; D may match TRBD1 or TRBD2 (5 bases each). V was pared by 8 bases and J by 2 bases, with 18 bases between. From germline, CDR1 is SNHLY and CDR2 FYNNEI. The CDR3 is 15 amino acids. The CDR3 DNA follows: TGTGCCAGCTCAAGGGGCGGACTCCCGCAAGAGACCCAGTACTTC. Translated: CASSRGGLPQETQYF.

The CDR3 region has the DNA TGTGCCAGCAGTCCCTTGACGGGGGGTGGGGAGACCCAGTACTTC. It is translated as CASSPLTGGGETQYF. V usage is TRBV12-3 or TRBV12-4 and J usage is TRBJ2-5; 7 bases map to TRBD2. The trim removed 5 bases at V and 5 bases at J, leaving 11 bases unmatched. The CDR3 has 15 amino acids.

This clonotype was recorded a few times. DNA of the CDR3: TGTGCCAGCAGCTCGGGACTAGCGGGAGGAGAGACCCAGTACTTC. This encodes CASSSGLAGGETQYF. The chain recombines TRBV11-2 with TRBJ2-5; 15 nucleotides line up with TRBD2. The trim removed 4 bases at V and 4 bases at J, leaving 1 base unmatched. From germline, CDR1 is SGHAT and CDR2 FQNNGV. This CDR3 has 15 amino acids.

This CDR3 is CASSIRTSGSSDTQYF. The DNA for the CDR3 is TGTGCCAGCAGTATCAGGACTAGCGGGAGCTCAGATACGCAGTATTTT. The chain carries TRBV6-1 and TRBJ2-3; 13 positions match TRBD2. Germline V gives CDR1 MNHNS, CDR2 SASEGT. There are 16 residues in the CDR3. The J segment lost 4 bases and the V segment lost 5 bases, leaving 6 bases of the junction unmatched.

The CDR3 is CASSLGTGDNSPLHF. In DNA, the CDR3 is TGTGCCAGCAGCCTCGGGACTGGGGATAATTCACCCCTCCACTTT. The chain uses TRBV5-6 and TRBJ1-6, with a possible D match to TRBD1 (5 bases). This CDR3 contains 15 residues. Germline CDR1 is SGHDT and CDR2 is YYEEEE. Trimming left V 4 bases short and J 5 bases short, with 13 bases between.

This chain joins TRBV19 and TRBJ1-2; D uncertain. Looked up from germline, CDR1 is LNHDA and CDR2 is SQIVND (reference sequence). There are 14 residues in the CDR3. The germline V and J ends were trimmed by 1 base and 0 bases, with 6 bases remaining between them. CDR3 in amino acids: CASSIATANYGYTF. The CDR3 DNA follows: TGTGCCAGTAGTATAGCCACAGCTAACTATGGCTACACCTTC.

The rearrangement links TRBV12-3 or TRBV12-4 to TRBJ1-6, with D uncertain. Trimming pared 0 bases from V and 9 bases from J, leaving 9 bases between. The CDR3 is 14 residues long. The DNA of the CDR3 is TGTGCCAGCAGTTTAGCCCGGAGGGCTTCACCCCTCCACTTT. Protein: CASSLARRASPLHF.

This chain joins TRBV6-5 and TRBJ2-7, with D possibly matching TRBD1 (7 bases). The CDR3 runs to 17 residues. V was trimmed by 4 bases and J by 5 bases, leaving 24 bases between them. Germline CDR1 and CDR2: MNHEY and SVGAGI. The CDR3 region has the DNA TGTGCCAGCAGTTCCGACAGGGTCCGAGGCTGGGAGGACGAGCAGTACTTC. This translates into CASSSDRVRGWEDEQYF.

V gene TRBV19 combines with J gene TRBJ2-1; no clear D. Germline values: CDR1 LNHDA, CDR2 SQIVND (reference sequence). Trimming removed 5 bases at V and 4 bases at J, with 6 bases between. The CDR3 runs to 12 residues. CDR3 DNA: TGTGCCAGTAGTGGGAATTACAATGAGCAGTTCTTC. It is translated as CASSGNYNEQFF.

This rearrangement joins TRBV24-1 to TRBJ1-3; D not certain. The CDR3 runs 16 residues. Germline V gene lookup returns CDR1 KGHDR and CDR2 SFDVKD. With 6 bases removed from V and 4 bases from J, the gap between germline ends came to 18 bases. The CDR3 is CATSTSWVVAGNTIYF. The CDR3 DNA reads TGTGCCACCAGTACCTCATGGGTAGTCGCGGGAAACACCATATATTTT.